The rows below give T cell receptor beta chains drawn from one sample of a study of blood T cell repertoires in COVID-19. Libraries were prepared by immunoSEQ multiplex PCR; TCRdb keeps only in-frame clonotypes and omits some of them. The table includes approximately 250,000 clones, 80% to 90% detected once. Sequencing input: peripheral blood. The receptors stem from a woman in her 40s who had recovered from COVID-19. CDR3s include the opening cysteine and the closing phenylalanine or tryptophan. A D gene is named only where the DNA matches it firmly. Size tells how often a clone was seen (once, few, many) or the class of an expanded clone, and some rows leave it out.

>.|TRBJ1-1|.|15|TRBV6-5
TGTGCCAGCAGTTACTCGAGGTTGGAGAACACTGAAGCTTTCTTT
CASSYSRLENTEAFF
>TRBD1|TRBJ2-7|.|14|TRBV18
TGTGCCAGCTCACCCCGGACAGGGATTAACGAGCAGTACTTC
CASSPRTGINEQYF
>TRBD1|TRBJ1-5|once|15|TRBV28
TGTGCCAGCACCCCCTTCGCCAGGGGGCATCAGCCCCAGCATTTT
CASTPFARGHQPQHF
>.|TRBJ1-5|few|16|TRBV4-3
TGCGCCAGCAGCCAAGATTGGGGGGGGGCCTCTCAGCCCCAGCATTTT
CASSQDWGGASQPQHF
>TRBD2|TRBJ2-3|few|16|TRBV7-9
TGTGCCAGCAGCTTCCTTGTAGCGGGGGGTTCAGATACGCAGTATTTT
CASSFLVAGGSDTQYF
>.|TRBJ1-1|once|12|TRBV11-3
TGTGCCAGCAGCTTAGTAGAAACTGAAGCTTTCTTT
CASSLVETEAFF
>TRBD2|TRBJ2-1|.|14|TRBV7-2
TGTGCCAGCAGCAACTCCGGGACTAATAATGAGCAGTTCTTC
CASSNSGTNNEQFF
>.|TRBJ2-6|.|16|TRBV5-4
TGTGCCAGCAGCTTAGACAGCCTAACTGGGGCCAACGTCCTGACTTTC
CASSLDSLTGANVLTF
>.|TRBJ2-1|.|15|TRBV12-2
TGTGCAAGTCGCCGGACTAGCGGGGATTTCAATGAGCAGTTCTTC
CASRRTSGDFNEQFF
>.|TRBJ1-5|.|16|TRBV19
TGTGCCAGTAAATTATCAGTACAGGGACACAATCAGCCCCAGCATTTT
CASKLSVQGHNQPQHF
>.|TRBJ2-2|.|12|TRBV9
TGTGCCAGCAGCGTACGAGGCGGGGAGCTGTTTTTT
CASSVRGGELFF
>TRBD1|TRBJ2-5|few|15|TRBV6-1
TGTGCCAGCAGTGAACGGGTACAGGGGGCAAAGACCCAGTACTTC
CASSERVQGAKTQYF
>.|TRBJ2-1|once|16|TRBV19
TGTGCCAGTAGCGGGGGGCTAATCCAGACATACAATGAGCAGTTCTTC
CASSGGLIQTYNEQFF
>TRBD2|TRBJ2-2|.|17|TRBV20-1
TGCAGTGCTAGTCCTCTCCCGGGGGGGCCCATCACCGGGGAGCTGTTTTTT
CSASPLPGGPITGELFF
>TRBD1|TRBJ2-5|.|14|TRBV2
TGTGCCAGCAGTGAGTGGCAGGGGGCAGAGACCCAGTACTTC
CASSEWQGAETQYF
>.|TRBJ2-3|.|15|TRBV4-3
TGCGCCAGCAGCCAAGATCGGGTTAGCACAGATACGCAGTATTTT
CASSQDRVSTDTQYF
>.|TRBJ2-3|.|13|TRBV5-4
TGTGCCAGCAGCTTGGAGCTAGCGGATACGCAGTATTTT
CASSLELADTQYF
>.|TRBJ2-6|.|13|TRBV3-1/TRBV3-2
TGTGCCAGCAGTCAGGCGTGGGCCAACGTCCTGACTTTC
CASSQAWANVLTF
>.|TRBJ1-1|.|13|TRBV10-3
TGTGCCATCAGCCTACAGGGGAACACTGAAGCTTTCTTT
CAISLQGNTEAFF
>TRBD1|TRBJ2-5|.|17|TRBV5-1
TGCGCCAGCAGCTTGGATCCGGGACAGGGGACCCAAGAGACCCAGTACTTC
CASSLDPGQGTQETQYF
>TRBD1|TRBJ1-2|.|13|TRBV6-6
TGTGCCAGCAGCAGCGGACAGGGGTATGGCTACACCTTC
CASSSGQGYGYTF
>.|TRBJ1-2|once|10|TRBV6-5
TGTGCCAGCAGGTCGAGTGGCTACACCTTC
CASRSSGYTF
>TRBD2|TRBJ2-3|.|17|TRBV12-5
TGTGCTAGTGGTTTGGGGACTAGCGGGGGGGCTAGTAACGCGCAGTATTTT
CASGLGTSGGASNAQYF
>.|TRBJ2-3|.|15|TRBV6-1
TGTGCCAGCAGTGATAACCAGGGTGGTTCGGATACGCAGTATTTT
CASSDNQGGSDTQYF
>TRBD1|TRBJ1-6|.|16|TRBV6-6
TGTGCCAGCAGTTACTCAGGACAGGCGTATAATTCACCCCTCCACTTT
CASSYSGQAYNSPLHF
>.|TRBJ1-6|.|17|TRBV5-1
TGCGCCAGCAGCTTGGCCTCCGCAGGGGAATCAGCTTCACCCCTCCACTTT
CASSLASAGESASPLHF
>.|TRBJ1-2|.|16|TRBV5-5
TGTGCCAGCAGCCCAGGAGAGTACGGGACTCGCTATGGCTACACCTTC
CASSPGEYGTRYGYTF
>.|TRBJ2-6|.|14|TRBV11-1
TGTGCCAGCAGCTGGTCTGGCGGGGCCAACGTCCTGACTTTC
CASSWSGGANVLTF
>TRBD1|TRBJ1-2|.|13|TRBV12-3/TRBV12-4
TGTGCCAGCAGTTTGGAGGGGGCTTGGGGCTACACCTTC
CASSLEGAWGYTF
>TRBD1|TRBJ2-7|.|15|TRBV3-1/TRBV3-2
TGTGCCAGCAGCCAAGGGGGGACAGGGGCCCGCGAGCAGTACTTC
CASSQGGTGAREQYF
>TRBD1|TRBJ2-7|.|13|TRBV7-2
TGTGCCAGCAGCGGGGACAGGAAATACGAGCAGTACTTC
CASSGDRKYEQYF
>TRBD2|TRBJ2-4|.|20|TRBV30
TGTGCCTGGAGTCAAATTCGGACTAGCGGGGGGGCAGCAGCCAAAAACATTCAGTACTTC
CAWSQIRTSGGAAAKNIQYF
>.|TRBJ2-7|.|11|TRBV5-6
TGTGCCAGCAGCTTGGCGGTCGAGCAGTACTTC
CASSLAVEQYF
>TRBD1|TRBJ1-2|.|13|TRBV19
TGTGCCAGTAGACCCGAGGGGGCGCATGGCTACACCTTC
CASRPEGAHGYTF
>.|TRBJ1-1|.|14|TRBV29-1
TGCAGCGTTACAGTGTCTGGGGGGAGCACTGAAGCTTTCTTT
CSVTVSGGSTEAFF